These T cell receptor beta chains were read from a single sample in a study of blood T cell repertoires in COVID-19. Libraries were prepared by immunoSEQ multiplex PCR; TCRdb keeps only in-frame clonotypes and omits some of them. The table lists about 140,000 clones, approximately 80% of them singletons. Sequenced sample: PBMCs or T cells enriched from blood (not recorded which). The receptors originated from a woman under 30 who had been exposed to COVID-19. CDR3s include the opening cysteine and the closing phenylalanine or tryptophan. D genes are given only for firm matches. Expanded clones get a size class; other rows say once, few or many, or leave the size out.

>TRBJ1-2|TRBD1|.|TRBV6-6
TGTGCCAGCATAGGGGGACAGTTTTATGGCTACACCTTC
CASIGGQFYGYTF
>TRBJ2-3|TRBD1|.|TRBV7-8
TGTGCCAGCAGCCCAGGACAGGGGTCTCTCACAGATACGCAGTATTTT
CASSPGQGSLTDTQYF
>TRBJ2-7|TRBD1|once|TRBV5-1
TGCGCCAGCAGCATGGACAGGGCGAAGGGTGGACGGGGGCAGTACTTC
CASSMDRAKGGRGQYF
>TRBJ2-3|.|few|TRBV19
TGTGCCAGCACTAATCGAGACGCTACTACCGATACGCAGTATTTT
CASTNRDATTDTQYF
>TRBJ1-4|.|once|TRBV20-1
TGCAGTGCGCCTACAGGTGCAAAACTGTTTTTT
CSAPTGAKLFF
>TRBJ1-4|TRBD1|once|TRBV6-5
TGTGCCAGCAGTTGGAGACAGGGGGCGGATGAAAAACTGTTTTTT
CASSWRQGADEKLFF
>TRBJ2-6|.|.|TRBV11-2
TGTGCCAGCAGCCCATGGACAGTTTCCCTCGCCTCTGGGGCCAACGTCCTGACTTTC
CASSPWTVSLASGANVLTF
>TRBJ2-1|TRBD2|.|TRBV10-3
TGTGCCATCAGGACTAGCGGCGATGAGCAGTTCTTC
CAIRTSGDEQFF
>TRBJ2-5|TRBD1|.|TRBV15
TGTGCCACCAGAAGTCAGGGGGAGGAGACCCAGTACTTC
CATRSQGEETQYF
>TRBJ1-5|TRBD1|.|TRBV7-2
TGTGCCAGCAGCTCGGGACAGGCGGGGTTGGAGCCCCAGCATTTT
CASSSGQAGLEPQHF
>TRBJ2-1|TRBD1|.|TRBV6-1
TGTGCCAGCAGTGTACAGGGGACCAATGAGCAGTTCTTC
CASSVQGTNEQFF
>TRBJ2-3|.|few|TRBV5-1
TGCGCCAGCAGCTTGGTACAGGTCACAGATACGCAGTATTTT
CASSLVQVTDTQYF
>TRBJ1-2|.|.|TRBV10-3
TGTGCCATCAGTGAGGCCGGGACACCCTATGGCTACACCTTC
CAISEAGTPYGYTF
>TRBJ1-1|.|.|TRBV5-1
TGCGCCAGCAGCTTGTCTCAGGGGTCGAACACTGAAGCTTTCTTT
CASSLSQGSNTEAFF
>TRBJ1-4|.|.|TRBV3-1/TRBV3-2
TGTGCCAGCAGCCAGACAGGACAGACCGAAAAACTGTTTTTT
CASSQTGQTEKLFF
>TRBJ1-2|.|.|TRBV27
TGTGCCAGCAGTTTTCGAGGCACAGGGATCTATGGCTACACCTTC
CASSFRGTGIYGYTF
>TRBJ1-6|.|.|TRBV6-5
TGTGCCAGCAGTTACGCCCAGTCCTCCTATAATTCACCCCTCCACTTT
CASSYAQSSYNSPLHF
>TRBJ1-4|.|.|TRBV7-2
TGTGCCAGCAGCTTAGGCGGATTGGATGAAAAACTGTTTTTT
CASSLGGLDEKLFF
>TRBJ2-1|TRBD1|.|TRBV25-1
TGTGCCAGCATGGGACAGGGGTCCTACAATGAGCAGTTCTTC
CASMGQGSYNEQFF
>TRBJ1-1|TRBD1|.|TRBV29-1
TGCAGCGTTGAAGAGGGACAGGGGGTGGATTTCTTT
CSVEEGQGVDFF
>TRBJ2-3|TRBD1|.|TRBV6-4
TGTGCCAGCACCCCCGGGACAGGGGGCGCAGATACGCAGTATTTT
CASTPGTGGADTQYF
>TRBJ2-3|.|.|TRBV30
TGTGCCTGGAGTGCGCGGACTGGGAGGATCACAGATACGCAGTATTTT
CAWSARTGRITDTQYF
>TRBJ1-3|TRBD1|.|TRBV2
TGTGCCAGCAGTAACTACAGGGGACCCAAGCGCGGAAACACCATATATTTT
CASSNYRGPKRGNTIYF
>TRBJ2-3|TRBD1|.|TRBV6-4
TGTGCCAGCAGTGAAAGGACAGGGGGCACAGATACGCAGTATTTT
CASSERTGGTDTQYF
>TRBJ2-1|TRBD1|.|TRBV5-6
TGTGCCAGCAGCTTGTTGGCAGGGGGCAATGAGCAGTTCTTC
CASSLLAGGNEQFF
>TRBJ1-6|TRBD1|.|TRBV15
TGTGCCACCAGCACCGACAGGGACTTTAATTCACCCCTCCACTTT
CATSTDRDFNSPLHF
>TRBJ2-3|TRBD1|.|TRBV18
TGTGCCAGCTCACTCAGGGGGAGCACAGATACGCAGTATTTT
CASSLRGSTDTQYF
>TRBJ2-2|TRBD2|few|TRBV4-3
TGCGCCAGCAGACGAGAGCGGGATAGGGTCACCGGGGAGCTGTTTTTT
CASRRERDRVTGELFF
>TRBJ2-1|TRBD2|.|TRBV11-2
TGTGCCAGCAGCTCAACTTACGGGGCGGGAGGGGTCGGCAATGAGCAGTTCTTC
CASSSTYGAGGVGNEQFF
>TRBJ1-2|.|few|TRBV24-1
TGTGCCACCAGTGATTTTTCCGGGAGAGGCTACACCTTC
CATSDFSGRGYTF
>TRBJ1-1|.|.|TRBV6-5
TGTGCCAGCAGTTACTCGAGCCAGGGGAACACTGAAGCTTTCTTT
CASSYSSQGNTEAFF
>TRBJ1-2|.|.|TRBV7-8
TGTGCCAGCAGCTTATCGCTTCGAGCTAACTATGGCTACACCTTC
CASSLSLRANYGYTF
>TRBJ1-5|.|.|TRBV28
TGTGCCAGCAGTTTAGAGGGAAGAAGGCATCAGCCCCAGCATTTT
CASSLEGRRHQPQHF
>TRBJ1-1|.|.|TRBV6-5
TGTGCCAGCAGTTACTCGTTCATGAACACTGAAGCTTTCTTT
CASSYSFMNTEAFF
>TRBJ1-5|TRBD1|few|TRBV6-5
TGTGCCAGCAGTTACTTCCCCGGGACAGCACAGCCCCAGCATTTT
CASSYFPGTAQPQHF
>TRBJ2-7|.|.|TRBV10-2
TGCGCCAGCAGCATTGGCCACGAGCAGTACTTC
CASSIGHEQYF
>TRBJ2-6|TRBD1|.|TRBV3-1/TRBV3-2
TGTGCCAGCAGCCAAAAGGGGGCAGGGGACGGGGCCAACGTCCTGACTTTC
CASSQKGAGDGANVLTF
>TRBJ2-5|TRBD2|.|TRBV7-9
TGTGCCAGCAGCCCTGGACTAGCGGGGGCACACCAAGAGACCCAGTACTTC
CASSPGLAGAHQETQYF
>TRBJ2-3|.|.|TRBV5-8
TGTGCCAGCAGCTTGGGGACTACCTCTAGCACAGATACGCAGTATTTT
CASSLGTTSSTDTQYF
>TRBJ2-5|TRBD2|.|TRBV18
TGTGCCAGCTCACCACCGGGAGGGGCGGGCGAGACCCAGTACTTC
CASSPPGGAGETQYF
>TRBJ2-2|.|.|TRBV4-3
TGCGCCAGCAGCCAAGATGTTTATCGGGGGGCGCGGGAGCTGTTTTTT
CASSQDVYRGARELFF
>TRBJ1-5|TRBD1|.|TRBV2
TGTGCCAGCAGTACACGGACAGGGATAAATCAGCCCCAGCATTTT
CASSTRTGINQPQHF
>TRBJ2-3|.|.|TRBV6-1
TGTGCCAGCAGTGAAGCCCCCCATGGCACAGATACGCAGTATTTT
CASSEAPHGTDTQYF
>TRBJ2-5|TRBD2|.|TRBV7-9
TGTGCCAGCAGCCCCCCGGGACTAGCGCCCCGGGACCAAGAGACCCAGTACTTC
CASSPPGLAPRDQETQYF
>TRBJ2-7|TRBD2|.|TRBV28
TGTGCCACTCACGCCGGGACTAGCGGGAGTAGTACCTACGAGCAGTACTTC
CATHAGTSGSSTYEQYF
>TRBJ2-1|TRBD2|.|TRBV5-8
TGTGCCAGCAGCTTGGGGGGGACTAGCGGAGGGAGCTCCTACAATGAGCAGTTCTTC
CASSLGGTSGGSSYNEQFF
>TRBJ2-7|.|.|TRBV13
TGTGCCAGCAGCTTACACTCCTACGAGCAGTACTTC
CASSLHSYEQYF